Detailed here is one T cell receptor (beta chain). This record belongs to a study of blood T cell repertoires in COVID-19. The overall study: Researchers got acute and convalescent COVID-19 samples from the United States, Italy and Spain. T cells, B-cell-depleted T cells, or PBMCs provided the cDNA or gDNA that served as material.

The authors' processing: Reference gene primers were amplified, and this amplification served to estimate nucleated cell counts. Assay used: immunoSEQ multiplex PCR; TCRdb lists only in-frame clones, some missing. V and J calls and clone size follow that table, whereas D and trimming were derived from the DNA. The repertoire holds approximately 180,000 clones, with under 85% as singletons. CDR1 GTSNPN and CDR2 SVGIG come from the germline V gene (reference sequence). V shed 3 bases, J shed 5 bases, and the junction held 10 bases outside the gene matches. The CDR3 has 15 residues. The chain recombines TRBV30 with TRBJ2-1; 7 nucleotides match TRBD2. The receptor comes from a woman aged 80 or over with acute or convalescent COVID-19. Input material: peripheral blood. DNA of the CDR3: TGTGCCTGGAGGGGAGGGGTTGCGGGAGACAATGAGCAGTTCTTC. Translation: CAWRGGVAGDNEQFF.